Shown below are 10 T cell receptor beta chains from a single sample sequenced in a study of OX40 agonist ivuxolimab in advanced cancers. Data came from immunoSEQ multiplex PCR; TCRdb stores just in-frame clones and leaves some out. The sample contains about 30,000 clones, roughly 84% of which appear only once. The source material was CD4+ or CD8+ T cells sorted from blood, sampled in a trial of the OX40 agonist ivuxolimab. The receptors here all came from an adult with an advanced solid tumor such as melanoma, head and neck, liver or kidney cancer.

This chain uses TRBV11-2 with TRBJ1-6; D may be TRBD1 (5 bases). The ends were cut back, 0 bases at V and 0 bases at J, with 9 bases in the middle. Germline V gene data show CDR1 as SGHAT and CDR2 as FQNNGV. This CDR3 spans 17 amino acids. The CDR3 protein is CASSLEGRDSYNSPLHF. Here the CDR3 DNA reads TGTGCCAGCAGCTTAGAGGGCAGGGACTCCTATAATTCACCCCTCCACTTT.

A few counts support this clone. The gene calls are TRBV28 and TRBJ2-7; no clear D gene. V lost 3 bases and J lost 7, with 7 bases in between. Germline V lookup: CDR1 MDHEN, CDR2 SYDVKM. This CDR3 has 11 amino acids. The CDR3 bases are TGTGCCAGCAGTTTGGCGACGGAGCAGTACTTC. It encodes CASSLATEQYF.

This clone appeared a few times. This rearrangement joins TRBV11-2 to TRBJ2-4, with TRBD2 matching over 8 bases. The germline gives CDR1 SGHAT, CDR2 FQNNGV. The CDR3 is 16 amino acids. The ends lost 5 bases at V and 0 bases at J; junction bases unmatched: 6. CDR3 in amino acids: CASSRAGVVAKNIQYF. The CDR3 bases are TGTGCCAGCAGCCGAGCGGGGGTCGTAGCCAAAAACATTCAGTACTTC.

The CDR3: CASSFWGGRETQYF. As DNA, the CDR3 is TGTGCCAGCAGCTTCTGGGGGGGCCGTGAGACCCAGTACTTC. The rearrangement links TRBV5-6 to TRBJ2-5; tentative D call: TRBD2 (7 bases). Trimming pared 2 bases from V and 5 bases from J, leaving 13 bases between. This CDR3 is 14 amino acids long. Germline values: CDR1 SGHDT, CDR2 YYEEEE.

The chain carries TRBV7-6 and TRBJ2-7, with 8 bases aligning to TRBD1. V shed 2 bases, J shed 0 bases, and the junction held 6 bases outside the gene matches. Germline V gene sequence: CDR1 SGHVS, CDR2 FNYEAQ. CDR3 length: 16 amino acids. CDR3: CASSLYPGTGSYEQYF. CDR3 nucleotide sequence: TGTGCCAGCAGCTTATATCCCGGGACAGGCTCCTACGAGCAGTACTTC.

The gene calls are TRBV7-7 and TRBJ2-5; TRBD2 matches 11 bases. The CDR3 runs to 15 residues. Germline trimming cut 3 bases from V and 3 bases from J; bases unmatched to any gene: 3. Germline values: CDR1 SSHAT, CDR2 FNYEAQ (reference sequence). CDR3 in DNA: TGTGCCAGCAGCTTCCGACTAGCGGGGAAAGAGACCCAGTACTTC. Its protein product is CASSFRLAGKETQYF.

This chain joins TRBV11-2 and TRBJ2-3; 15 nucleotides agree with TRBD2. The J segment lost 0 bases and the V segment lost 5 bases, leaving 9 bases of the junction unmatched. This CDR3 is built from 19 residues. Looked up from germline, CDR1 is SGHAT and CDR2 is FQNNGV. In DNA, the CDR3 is TGTGCCAGCAGCCCCGCCGGGACTAGCGGGGGGACTAGCACAGATACGCAGTATTTT. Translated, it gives CASSPAGTSGGTSTDTQYF.

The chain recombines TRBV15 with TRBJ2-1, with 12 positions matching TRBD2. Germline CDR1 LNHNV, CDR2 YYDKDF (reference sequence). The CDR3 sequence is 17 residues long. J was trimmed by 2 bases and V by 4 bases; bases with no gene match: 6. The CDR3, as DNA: TGTGCCACCAGCACGGGGACTAGCGGGTCCCCCTACAATGAGCAGTTCTTC. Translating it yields CATSTGTSGSPYNEQFF. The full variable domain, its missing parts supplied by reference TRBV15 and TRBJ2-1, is DAMVIQNPRYQVTQFGKPVTLSCSQTLNHNVMYWYQQKSSQAPKLLFHYYDKDFNNEADTPDNFQSRRPNTSFCFLDIRSPGLGDTAMYLCATSTGTSGSPYNEQFFGPGTRLTVL.

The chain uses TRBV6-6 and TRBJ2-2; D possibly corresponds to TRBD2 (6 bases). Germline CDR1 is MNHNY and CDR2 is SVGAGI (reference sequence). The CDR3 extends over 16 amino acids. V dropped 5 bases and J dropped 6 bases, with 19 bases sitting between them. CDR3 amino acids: CASSPWRAGGAGELFF. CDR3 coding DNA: TGTGCCAGCAGTCCTTGGCGGGCCGGAGGGGCCGGGGAGCTGTTTTTT.

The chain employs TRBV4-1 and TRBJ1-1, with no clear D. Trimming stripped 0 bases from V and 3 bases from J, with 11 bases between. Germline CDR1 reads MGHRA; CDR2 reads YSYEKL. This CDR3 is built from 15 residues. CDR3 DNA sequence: TGCGCCAGCAGCCAAGATTTCCGCGGCGACACTGAAGCTTTCTTT. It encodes CASSQDFRGDTEAFF.